This T cell receptor (beta chain) was identified during a study of T cells in Graves' hyperthyroidism and ophthalmopathy. PBMCs were derived from roughly 9.6 ml fresh peripheral blood. RNA transcripts yielded amplified TCR beta CDR3 regions. Primed by the HTBI set, a first-round RT-PCR was run on the TCR CDR3. TCRdb itself ran the multiplex PCR reads through MiXCR, one entry per CDR3 protein. Found here are over 350,000 distinct CDR3 sequences, 11% to 15% of them singletons; the top ten hold 25% to 30%. The CDR3 is 16 amino acids. Trimming stripped 10 bases from V and 0 bases from J, with 16 bases between. Per germline, CDR1 MDHEN and CDR2 SYDVKM. In its sample, this clonotype was seen many times.

The clonotype comes from a man aged 45-65 years with Graves' ophthalmopathy. The specimen sequenced was blood. The gene calls are TRBV28 and TRBJ2-6, with unresolved D. In DNA, the CDR3 is TGTGCCATCCAAAAAGGTTATTCCTCTGGGGCCAACGTCCTGACTTTC. Translated: CAIQKGYSSGANVLTF.